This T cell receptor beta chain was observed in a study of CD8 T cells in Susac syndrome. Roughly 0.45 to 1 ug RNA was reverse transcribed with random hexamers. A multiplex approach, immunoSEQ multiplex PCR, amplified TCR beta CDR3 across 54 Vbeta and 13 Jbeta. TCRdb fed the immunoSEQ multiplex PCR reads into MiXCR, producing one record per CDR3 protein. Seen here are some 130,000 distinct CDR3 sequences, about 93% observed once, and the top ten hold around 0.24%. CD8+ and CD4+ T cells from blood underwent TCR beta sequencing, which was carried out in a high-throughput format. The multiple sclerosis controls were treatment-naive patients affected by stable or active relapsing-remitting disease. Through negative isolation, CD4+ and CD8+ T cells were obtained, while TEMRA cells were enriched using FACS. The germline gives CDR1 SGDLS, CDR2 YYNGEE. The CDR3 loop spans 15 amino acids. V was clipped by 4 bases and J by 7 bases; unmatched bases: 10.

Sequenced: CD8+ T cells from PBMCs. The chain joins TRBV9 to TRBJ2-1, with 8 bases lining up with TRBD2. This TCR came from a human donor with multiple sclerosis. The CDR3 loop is CASSLKGTSQNEQFF. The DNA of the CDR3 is TGTGCCAGCAGCTTAAAAGGGACTAGTCAAAATGAGCAGTTCTTC.